Listed below are T cell receptor beta chains from one sample, sequenced in a study of cytomegalovirus exposure and HLA in healthy donors. Profiled with immunoSEQ multiplex PCR; TCRdb holds only in-frame clones, not every one. Of about 170,000 clones listed, roughly 80% were seen once; the top ten hold roughly 3%. Sequences were obtained from PBMCs. The receptors here all came from a female donor in good health and CMV-seronegative. Each CDR3 is given with its conserved first and last residue. The D gene is left open where the match is weak. Clone size appears in some rows only: once, few, many, or a class for an expanded clone.

d_call: -; j_call: TRBJ1-2; clone_size: -; cdr3_length: 10; v_call: TRBV20-1; cdr3_nt: TGCAGTGCTGCTCAGGGCGGCTACACCTTC; cdr3_aa: CSAAQGGYTF
d_call: TRBD1; j_call: TRBJ1-5; clone_size: -; cdr3_length: 14; v_call: TRBV6-1; cdr3_nt: TGTGCCAGCAGTCACAGGGGAATGGATCAGCCCCAGCATTTT; cdr3_aa: CASSHRGMDQPQHF
d_call: -; j_call: TRBJ1-2; clone_size: -; cdr3_length: 13; v_call: TRBV5-4; cdr3_nt: TGTGCCAGCAGCTTAGGGAGCCTCTATGGCTACACCTTC; cdr3_aa: CASSLGSLYGYTF
d_call: -; j_call: TRBJ1-5; clone_size: -; cdr3_length: 13; v_call: TRBV30; cdr3_nt: TGTGCCTGGAGTATTAGCTCCCATCAGCCCCAGCATTTT; cdr3_aa: CAWSISSHQPQHF
d_call: TRBD1; j_call: TRBJ1-5; clone_size: -; cdr3_length: 15; v_call: TRBV27; cdr3_nt: TGTGCCAGCAGTTTAGAAGGCCAGGGGGGACAGCCCCAGCATTTT; cdr3_aa: CASSLEGQGGQPQHF
d_call: TRBD2; j_call: TRBJ2-1; clone_size: -; cdr3_length: 15; v_call: TRBV6-4; cdr3_nt: TGTGCCAGCAGTGACTCACTAGCGGGGGGCAATGAGCAGTTCTTC; cdr3_aa: CASSDSLAGGNEQFF
d_call: -; j_call: TRBJ2-7; clone_size: -; cdr3_length: 13; v_call: TRBV14; cdr3_nt: TGTGCCAGCAGCAAAGTGGGGGCTGTCGAGCAGTACTTC; cdr3_aa: CASSKVGAVEQYF
d_call: -; j_call: TRBJ1-1; clone_size: -; cdr3_length: 14; v_call: TRBV28; cdr3_nt: TGTGCCAGCAGCGAACAGGGTCGAGGTTGGTATGCTTTCTTT; cdr3_aa: CASSEQGRGWYAFF
d_call: TRBD1; j_call: TRBJ1-3; clone_size: once; cdr3_length: 16; v_call: TRBV6-6; cdr3_nt: TGTGCCAGCAGACCTACGGACAGGGGTCCAGGAAACACCATATATTTT; cdr3_aa: CASRPTDRGPGNTIYF
d_call: TRBD1; j_call: TRBJ1-2; clone_size: -; cdr3_length: 18; v_call: TRBV7-9; cdr3_nt: TGTGCCAGCAGCTTAGCCTTGGCCCCGCAGGGGGCTAACTATGGCTACACCTTC; cdr3_aa: CASSLALAPQGANYGYTF
d_call: -; j_call: TRBJ2-3; clone_size: -; cdr3_length: 14; v_call: TRBV11-3; cdr3_nt: TGTGCCAGCAGCTTAGGTACTAGCACAGATACGCAGTATTTT; cdr3_aa: CASSLGTSTDTQYF
d_call: -; j_call: TRBJ1-2; clone_size: -; cdr3_length: 13; v_call: TRBV29-1; cdr3_nt: TGCAGCGTTGAAAGTGGACAGACCTATGGCTACACCTTC; cdr3_aa: CSVESGQTYGYTF
d_call: TRBD1; j_call: TRBJ1-1; clone_size: -; cdr3_length: 14; v_call: TRBV5-1; cdr3_nt: TGCGCCAGTAGCGTCGGACAGGGGAACACTGAAGCTTTCTTT; cdr3_aa: CASSVGQGNTEAFF
d_call: -; j_call: TRBJ2-2; clone_size: -; cdr3_length: 15; v_call: TRBV5-1; cdr3_nt: TGCGCCAGCAGCTTGGACGGGTCGAACACCGGGGAGCTGTTTTTT; cdr3_aa: CASSLDGSNTGELFF
d_call: TRBD1; j_call: TRBJ1-1; clone_size: -; cdr3_length: 12; v_call: TRBV7-9; cdr3_nt: TGTGCCAGCAGCGCGACAGGGTATGAAGCTTTCTTT; cdr3_aa: CASSATGYEAFF
d_call: -; j_call: TRBJ2-1; clone_size: -; cdr3_length: 11; v_call: TRBV19; cdr3_nt: TGTGCCAGTAGTATCCGGGGTGAGCAGTTCTTC; cdr3_aa: CASSIRGEQFF
d_call: -; j_call: TRBJ1-5; clone_size: -; cdr3_length: 15; v_call: TRBV7-9; cdr3_nt: TGTGCCAGCAGCCCCGGGACTTCCCAGAATCAGCCCCAGCATTTT; cdr3_aa: CASSPGTSQNQPQHF